The rows below give T cell receptor beta chains drawn from one sample of a study of OX40 agonist ivuxolimab in advanced cancers. Sequencing used immunoSEQ multiplex PCR; TCRdb keeps in-frame clones, though not all of them. The sample shows roughly 76,000 clones, 85% to 90% of them seen only once. The starting material was CD4+ or CD8+ T cells sorted from blood, obtained in a trial of the OX40 agonist ivuxolimab. These TCRs come from an adult with an advanced solid tumor such as melanoma, head and neck, liver or kidney cancer. CDR3s include the opening cysteine and the closing phenylalanine or tryptophan. The D gene is left open where the match is weak. The size entry is marked missing in some rows and otherwise reads once, few, many or a size class.

J gene: TRBJ1-5; clone size: .; V gene: TRBV5-4; D gene: .; CDR3 length: 16; CDR3 protein: CASSLARVYSNQPQHF; CDR3 DNA: TGTGCCAGCAGCTTGGCCAGGGTCTATAGCAATCAGCCCCAGCATTTT
J gene: TRBJ2-2; clone size: .; V gene: TRBV5-4; D gene: TRBD1; CDR3 length: 15; CDR3 protein: CASSVQSGGTGELFF; CDR3 DNA: TGTGCCAGCAGCGTGCAGTCAGGGGGCACCGGGGAGCTGTTTTTT
J gene: TRBJ1-4; clone size: .; V gene: TRBV29-1; D gene: .; CDR3 length: 13; CDR3 protein: CSVYRRSNEKLFF; CDR3 DNA: TGCAGCGTTTACAGGAGATCTAATGAAAAACTGTTTTTT
J gene: TRBJ2-7; clone size: .; V gene: TRBV6-5; D gene: .; CDR3 length: 15; CDR3 protein: CASSYSLRGSYEQYF; CDR3 DNA: TGTGCCAGCAGCTACAGTCTCAGGGGCTCCTACGAGCAGTACTTC
J gene: TRBJ2-3; clone size: once; V gene: TRBV7-2; D gene: .; CDR3 length: 14; CDR3 protein: CASSPNPGTDTQYF; CDR3 DNA: TGTGCCAGCAGCCCAAACCCTGGAACAGATACGCAGTATTTT
J gene: TRBJ1-3; clone size: .; V gene: TRBV27; D gene: .; CDR3 length: 16; CDR3 protein: CASSHGTAFSGNTIYF; CDR3 DNA: TGTGCCAGCAGTCATGGGACGGCTTTCTCTGGAAACACCATATATTTT
J gene: TRBJ1-2; clone size: .; V gene: TRBV7-2; D gene: .; CDR3 length: 13; CDR3 protein: CASSAQSNYGYTF; CDR3 DNA: TGTGCCAGCAGCGCCCAGAGTAACTATGGCTACACCTTC
J gene: TRBJ1-4; clone size: .; V gene: TRBV6-4; D gene: .; CDR3 length: 15; CDR3 protein: CASSDFNRVGEKLFF; CDR3 DNA: TGTGCCAGCAGTGACTTCAACAGGGTGGGAGAAAAACTGTTTTTT
J gene: TRBJ1-1; clone size: .; V gene: TRBV30; D gene: .; CDR3 length: 12; CDR3 protein: CAWKVMNTEAFF; CDR3 DNA: TGTGCCTGGAAAGTGATGAACACTGAAGCTTTCTTT
J gene: TRBJ2-3; clone size: .; V gene: TRBV19; D gene: .; CDR3 length: 15; CDR3 protein: CASRVLGLITDTQYF; CDR3 DNA: TGTGCCAGCCGTGTCCTGGGACTCATCACAGATACGCAGTATTTT
J gene: TRBJ2-2; clone size: .; V gene: TRBV29-1; D gene: .; CDR3 length: 15; CDR3 protein: CSVESGPSNTGELFF; CDR3 DNA: TGCAGCGTTGAATCCGGTCCGTCGAACACCGGGGAGCTGTTTTTT
J gene: TRBJ1-1; clone size: few; V gene: TRBV5-1; D gene: TRBD1; CDR3 length: 17; CDR3 protein: CASSLTGGLGRNTEAFF; CDR3 DNA: TGCGCCAGCAGCTTGACAGGGGGACTAGGTAGGAACACTGAAGCTTTCTTT
J gene: TRBJ1-1; clone size: .; V gene: TRBV11-2; D gene: .; CDR3 length: 15; CDR3 protein: CASSLEAAMNTEAFF; CDR3 DNA: TGTGCCAGCAGCTTAGAAGCAGCCATGAACACTGAAGCTTTCTTT
J gene: TRBJ1-2; clone size: .; V gene: TRBV5-8; D gene: .; CDR3 length: 14; CDR3 protein: CASSLFRSDYGYTF; CDR3 DNA: TGTGCCAGCAGCTTGTTTCGGTCAGACTATGGCTACACCTTC
J gene: TRBJ2-3; clone size: .; V gene: TRBV7-8; D gene: TRBD1; CDR3 length: 16; CDR3 protein: CASSLEGTGSTDTQYF; CDR3 DNA: TGTGCCAGCAGCTTAGAGGGGACAGGGAGCACAGATACGCAGTATTTT
J gene: TRBJ2-5; clone size: .; V gene: TRBV12-5; D gene: .; CDR3 length: 13; CDR3 protein: CASGFYSLGTQYF; CDR3 DNA: TGTGCTAGTGGTTTTTACAGCTTGGGGACCCAGTACTTC
J gene: TRBJ2-5; clone size: .; V gene: TRBV18; D gene: .; CDR3 length: 15; CDR3 protein: CASSPPTRGRETQYF; CDR3 DNA: TGTGCCAGCTCACCACCGACGCGGGGGCGGGAGACCCAGTACTTC
J gene: TRBJ2-5; clone size: .; V gene: TRBV30; D gene: TRBD1; CDR3 length: 16; CDR3 protein: CAWSTGQSRPQETQYF; CDR3 DNA: TGTGCCTGGAGTACGGGACAGAGTCGACCCCAAGAGACCCAGTACTTC
J gene: TRBJ2-7; clone size: few; V gene: TRBV7-6; D gene: TRBD1; CDR3 length: 15; CDR3 protein: CASSSEPQGAHEQYF; CDR3 DNA: TGTGCCAGCAGCTCAGAACCCCAGGGGGCCCACGAGCAGTACTTC